This TCR beta chain was documented in a study of human T cells and chemical hapten exposure. On the study more broadly: The study lasted approximately 25 weeks, and patients were dosed weekly with diphenylcyclopropenone on the scalp throughout.

Study-wide results and limits: DPC sensitization left the count of TCRs above 1 in 1000 unchanged. Higher patch test scores went with higher counts of PT1 expanded TCRs. Compared to controls, expanded TCRs made significantly more large clusters of similar CDR3s.

The CDR3 runs 15 residues. CDR1 is MDHEN, CDR2 SYDVKM, per germline. V lost 2 bases and J lost 3, with 14 bases in between. Time point given: patch test 1, 2 weeks after DPC sensitization. Treatment noted: therapeutic diphenylcyclopropenone sensitization with weekly scalp DPC. Via MiXCR, TCRdb re-called the RACE reads, giving one row per CDR3 protein. The sample yields approximately 350,000 distinct CDR3 sequences, 6% to 8.5% seen once. Comment on this clonotype: Its antigen is unidentified.

This sequence was found in a young woman with alopecia areata. Some clones in this sample may be carry-over from other donors' samples. This chain connects TRBV28 to TRBJ2-7; TRBD1 might be the D (5 bases). The sample here was whole blood, taken in connection with sensitization to the hapten diphenylcyclopropenone (DPC). CDR3 sequence reads: CASSLAFSTVYEQYF. CDR3 sequence (DNA): TGTGCCAGCAGTTTAGCCTTCTCGACAGTCTACGAGCAGTACTTC.